This TCR beta chain was captured by sequencing in a study of shared clonotypes between healthy human individuals. Details on this clone: A far larger clone is one nucleotide away, so this likely arose from a read error. Other nucleotide sequences from this sample produce the same CDR3.

The CDR3 totals 15 residues. Germline-derived CDR1 and CDR2 are SGHRS and YFSETQ. Genomic DNA per cell subset filled all wells of several immunoSEQ plates. Around 28,000 T cell genomes (about 300 ng DNA) went into each PBMC replicate. Per the study methods: For the immunoSEQ data, sequences were junction-only without quality scores, so filtering differed. Produced via immunoSEQ multiplex PCR; TCRdb's table is partial and in-frame only. The V and J calls and clone size come from that table; D and trimming were worked out from the DNA. The sample shows fewer than 600,000 clones, roughly 80% of them seen only once.

J is TRBJ2-2 and V is TRBV5-1, with a tentative D call TRBD1 (6 bases). The sample consisted of PBMCs. The receptor comes from a woman aged 40 to 55 in good health. Some clones in this sample may be carry-over from other donors' samples. CDR3 bases: TGCGCCAGCAGCTTGATGTCCAGGGACACTGGGGAGCTGTTTTTT. This sequence encodes CASSLMSRDTGELFF.